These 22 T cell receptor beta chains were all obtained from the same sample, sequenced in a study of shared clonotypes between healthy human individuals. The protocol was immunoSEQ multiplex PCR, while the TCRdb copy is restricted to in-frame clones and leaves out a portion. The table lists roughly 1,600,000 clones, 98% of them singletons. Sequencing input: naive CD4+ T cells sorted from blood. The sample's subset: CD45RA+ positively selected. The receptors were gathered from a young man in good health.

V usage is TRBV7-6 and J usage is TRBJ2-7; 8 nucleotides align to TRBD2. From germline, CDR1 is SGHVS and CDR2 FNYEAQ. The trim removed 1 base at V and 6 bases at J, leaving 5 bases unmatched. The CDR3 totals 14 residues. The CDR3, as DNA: TGTGCCAGCAGCTTAGGGGGACTAGGGGGCGAGCAGTACTTC. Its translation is CASSLGGLGGEQYF. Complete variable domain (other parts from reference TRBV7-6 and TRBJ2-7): GAGVSQSPRYKVTKRGQDVALRCDPISGHVSLYWYRQALGQGPEFLTYFNYEAQQDKSGLPNDRFSAERPEGSISTLTIQRTEQRDSAMYRCASSLGGLGGEQYFGPGTRLTVT.

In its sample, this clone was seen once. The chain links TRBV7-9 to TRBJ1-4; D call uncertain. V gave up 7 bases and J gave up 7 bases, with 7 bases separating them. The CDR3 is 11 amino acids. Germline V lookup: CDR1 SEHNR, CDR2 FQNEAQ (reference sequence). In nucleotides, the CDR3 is TGTGCCAGCATCGATGGTGAAAAACTGTTTTTT. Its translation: CASIDGEKLFF.

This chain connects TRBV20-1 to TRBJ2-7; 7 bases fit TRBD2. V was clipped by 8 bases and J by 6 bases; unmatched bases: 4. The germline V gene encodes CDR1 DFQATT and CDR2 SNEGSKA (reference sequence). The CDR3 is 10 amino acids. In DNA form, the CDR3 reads TGCAGTTGGGGAGGGCGCGAGCAGTACTTC. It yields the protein CSWGGREQYF.

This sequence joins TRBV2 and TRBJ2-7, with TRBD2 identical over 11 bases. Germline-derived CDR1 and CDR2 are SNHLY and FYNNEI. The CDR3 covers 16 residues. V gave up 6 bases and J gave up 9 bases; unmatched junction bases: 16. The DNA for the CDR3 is TGTGCCAGCAGAGGAGAACCGGTTCGACTAGCGGGAAGGCAGTACTTC. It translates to CASRGEPVRLAGRQYF. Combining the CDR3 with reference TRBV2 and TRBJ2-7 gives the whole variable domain EPEVTQTPSHQVTQMGQEVILRCVPISNHLYFYWYRQILGQKVEFLVSFYNNEISEKSEIFDDQFSVERPDGSNFTLKIRSTKLEDSAMYFCASRGEPVRLAGRQYFGPGTRLTVT.

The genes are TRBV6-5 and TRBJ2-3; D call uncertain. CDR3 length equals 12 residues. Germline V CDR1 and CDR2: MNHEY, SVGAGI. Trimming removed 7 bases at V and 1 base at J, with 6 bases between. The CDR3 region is CASTQGTDTQYF. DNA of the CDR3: TGTGCCAGCACCCAGGGCACAGATACGCAGTATTTT.

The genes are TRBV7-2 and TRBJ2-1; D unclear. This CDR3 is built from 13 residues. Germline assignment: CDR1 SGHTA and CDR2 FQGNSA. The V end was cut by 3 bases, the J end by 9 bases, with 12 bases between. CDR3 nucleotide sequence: TGTGCCAGCAGCTTTCGAGGAGATCGTGAGCAGTTCTTC. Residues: CASSFRGDREQFF.

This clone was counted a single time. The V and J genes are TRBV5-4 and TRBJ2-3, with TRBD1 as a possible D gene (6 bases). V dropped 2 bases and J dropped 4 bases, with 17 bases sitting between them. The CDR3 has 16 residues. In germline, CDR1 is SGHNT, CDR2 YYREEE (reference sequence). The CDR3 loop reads CASSLGTPRGADTQYF. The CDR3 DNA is TGTGCCAGCAGCTTAGGGACACCAAGAGGCGCAGATACGCAGTATTTT.

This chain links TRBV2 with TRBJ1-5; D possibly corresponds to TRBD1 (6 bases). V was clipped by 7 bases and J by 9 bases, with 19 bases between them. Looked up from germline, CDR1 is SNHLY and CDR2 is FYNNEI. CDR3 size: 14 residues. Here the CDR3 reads CASTLPPGVPPQHF. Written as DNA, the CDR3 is TGTGCCAGCACCCTACCCCCAGGGGTCCCGCCCCAGCATTTT.

The CDR3 DNA is TGCGCCAGCAGCTGGGGACTTGCGAACACCGGGGAGCTGTTTTTT. This codes for CASSWGLANTGELFF. This sequence joins TRBV5-1 and TRBJ2-2, with TRBD2 as a possible D gene (6 bases). The CDR3 length is 15 residues. CDR1 SGHRS and CDR2 YFSETQ come from the germline V gene. V lost 3 bases, J lost 0 bases, and 9 bases lay in between.

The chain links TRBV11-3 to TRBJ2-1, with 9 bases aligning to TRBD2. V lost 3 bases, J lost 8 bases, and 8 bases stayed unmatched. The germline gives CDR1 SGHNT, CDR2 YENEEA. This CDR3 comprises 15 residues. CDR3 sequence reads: CASSLGREGLDEQFF. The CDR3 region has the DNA TGTGCCAGCAGCTTGGGGCGGGAGGGCCTGGATGAGCAGTTCTTC.

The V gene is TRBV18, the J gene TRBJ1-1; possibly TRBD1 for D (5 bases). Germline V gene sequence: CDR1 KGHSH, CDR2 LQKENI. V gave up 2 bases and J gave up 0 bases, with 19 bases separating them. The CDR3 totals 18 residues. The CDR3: CASSPIPGIPILNTEAFF. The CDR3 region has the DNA TGTGCCAGCTCACCAATCCCAGGGATTCCAATATTGAACACTGAAGCTTTCTTT.

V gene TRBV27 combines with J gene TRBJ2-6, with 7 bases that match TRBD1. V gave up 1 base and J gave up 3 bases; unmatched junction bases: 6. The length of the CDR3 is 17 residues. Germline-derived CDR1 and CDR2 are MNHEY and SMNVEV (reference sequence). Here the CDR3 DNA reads TGTGCCAGCAGTTTATACAGGGGTGGCTATGGGGCCAACGTCCTGACTTTC. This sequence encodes CASSLYRGGYGANVLTF.

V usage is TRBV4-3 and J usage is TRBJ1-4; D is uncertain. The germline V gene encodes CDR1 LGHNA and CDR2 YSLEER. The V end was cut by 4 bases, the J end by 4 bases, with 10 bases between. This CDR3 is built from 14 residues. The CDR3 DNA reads TGCGCCAGCAGCCTCTCCGCGTATAATGAAAAACTGTTTTTT. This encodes CASSLSAYNEKLFF.

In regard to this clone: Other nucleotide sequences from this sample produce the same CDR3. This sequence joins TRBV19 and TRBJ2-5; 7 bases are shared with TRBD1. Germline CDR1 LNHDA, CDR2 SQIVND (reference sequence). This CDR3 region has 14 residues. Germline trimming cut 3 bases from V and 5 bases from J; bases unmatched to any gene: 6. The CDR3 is CASSIEGAGETQYF. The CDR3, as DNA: TGTGCCAGTAGTATCGAGGGGGCAGGGGAGACCCAGTACTTC. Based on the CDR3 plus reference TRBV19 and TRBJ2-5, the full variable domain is DGGITQSPKYLFRKEGQNVTLSCEQNLNHDAMYWYRQDPGQGLRLIYYSQIVNDFQKGDIAEGYSVSREKKESFPLTVTSAQKNPTAFYLCASSIEGAGETQYFGPGTRLLVL.

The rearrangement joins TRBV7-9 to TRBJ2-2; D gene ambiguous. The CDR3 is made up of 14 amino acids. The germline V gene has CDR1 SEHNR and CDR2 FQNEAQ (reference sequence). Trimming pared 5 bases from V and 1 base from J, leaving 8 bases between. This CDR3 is CASSGRWNTGELFF. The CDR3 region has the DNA TGTGCCAGCAGCGGACGGTGGAACACCGGGGAGCTGTTTTTT.

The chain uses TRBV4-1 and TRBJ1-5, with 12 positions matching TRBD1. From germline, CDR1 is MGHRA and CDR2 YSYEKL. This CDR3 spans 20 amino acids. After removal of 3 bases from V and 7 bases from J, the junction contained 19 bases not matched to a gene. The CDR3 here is CASSHAHDGTGGPYRQPQHF. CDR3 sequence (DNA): TGCGCCAGCAGCCACGCTCACGACGGGACAGGGGGCCCTTACCGACAGCCCCAGCATTTT.

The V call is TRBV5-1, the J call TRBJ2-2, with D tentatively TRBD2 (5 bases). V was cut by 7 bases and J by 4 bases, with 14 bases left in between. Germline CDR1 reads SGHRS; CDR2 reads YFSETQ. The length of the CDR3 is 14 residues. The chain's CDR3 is CASRGLQTTGELFF. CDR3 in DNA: TGCGCCAGCCGCGGACTCCAAACCACCGGGGAGCTGTTTTTT.

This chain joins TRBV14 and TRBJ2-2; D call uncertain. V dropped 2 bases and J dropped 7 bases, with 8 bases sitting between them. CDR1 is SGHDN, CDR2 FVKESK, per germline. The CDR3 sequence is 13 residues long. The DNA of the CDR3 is TGTGCCAGCAGCCAATGGGTGCACGGGGAGCTGTTTTTT. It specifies CASSQWVHGELFF.

CDR3 sequence: CASSLDRQPQHF. The CDR3 DNA sequence: TGTGCCAGCAGTTTGGACAGGCAGCCCCAGCATTTT. The rearrangement uses TRBV7-9 and TRBJ1-5; TRBD1 agrees at 7 bases. The CDR3 is made up of 12 amino acids. J lost 7 bases, V lost 6 bases, and 3 bases had no gene match. The germline V gene has CDR1 SEHNR and CDR2 FQNEAQ (reference sequence).

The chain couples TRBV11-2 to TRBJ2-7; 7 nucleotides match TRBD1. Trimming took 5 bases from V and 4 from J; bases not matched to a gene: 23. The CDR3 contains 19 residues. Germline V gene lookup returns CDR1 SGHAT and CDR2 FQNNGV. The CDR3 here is CASSHLRRQGERGRYEQYF. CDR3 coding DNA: TGTGCCAGCAGCCACCTCCGACGACAGGGAGAAAGGGGCCGTTACGAGCAGTACTTC.

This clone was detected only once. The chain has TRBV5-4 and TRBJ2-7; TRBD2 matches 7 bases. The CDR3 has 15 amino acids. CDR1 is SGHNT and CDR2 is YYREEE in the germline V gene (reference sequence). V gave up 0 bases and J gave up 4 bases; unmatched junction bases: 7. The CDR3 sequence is CASSLVASGKYEQYF. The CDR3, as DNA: TGTGCCAGCAGCTTGGTCGCTAGCGGAAAATACGAGCAGTACTTC.

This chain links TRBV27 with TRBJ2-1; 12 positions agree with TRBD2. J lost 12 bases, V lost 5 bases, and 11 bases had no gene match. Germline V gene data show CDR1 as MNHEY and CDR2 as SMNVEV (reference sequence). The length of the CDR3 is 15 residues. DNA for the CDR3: TGTGCCAGCAGTCGAAGACTAGCGGGAGTGGCATTGCAGTTCTTC. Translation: CASSRRLAGVALQFF.